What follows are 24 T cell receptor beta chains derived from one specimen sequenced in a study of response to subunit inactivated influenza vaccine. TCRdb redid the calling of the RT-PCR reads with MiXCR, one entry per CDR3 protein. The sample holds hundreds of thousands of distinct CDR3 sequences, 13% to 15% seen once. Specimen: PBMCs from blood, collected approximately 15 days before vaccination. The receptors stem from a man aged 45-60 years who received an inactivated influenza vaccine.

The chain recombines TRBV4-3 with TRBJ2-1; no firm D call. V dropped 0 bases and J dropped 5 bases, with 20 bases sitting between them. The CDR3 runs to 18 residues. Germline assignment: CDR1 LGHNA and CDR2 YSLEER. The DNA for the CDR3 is TGCGCCAGCAGCCAAGATCGTCGAGCCCCGGGCGGAAACAATGAGCAGTTCTTC. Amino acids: CASSQDRRAPGGNNEQFF.

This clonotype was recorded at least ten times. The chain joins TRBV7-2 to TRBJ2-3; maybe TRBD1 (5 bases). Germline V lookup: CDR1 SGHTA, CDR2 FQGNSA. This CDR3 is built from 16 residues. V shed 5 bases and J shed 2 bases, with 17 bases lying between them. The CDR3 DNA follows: TGTGCCAGCAGCCCCACGCCATGGGGCACCACAGATACGCAGTATTTT. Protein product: CASSPTPWGTTDTQYF.

CDR3 residues: CASSISGSSSNEQFF. The CDR3 nucleotides are TGTGCCAGTAGTATCAGCGGGAGTTCGAGCAATGAGCAGTTCTTC. The rearrangement links TRBV19 to TRBJ2-1, with 8 positions matching TRBD2. Trimming took 3 bases from V and 6 from J; bases not matched to a gene: 7. The germline gives CDR1 LNHDA, CDR2 SQIVND (reference sequence). The CDR3 loop spans 15 amino acids. Full variable domain (missing parts from reference TRBV19 and TRBJ2-1): DGGITQSPKYLFRKEGQNVTLSCEQNLNHDAMYWYRQDPGQGLRLIYYSQIVNDFQKGDIAEGYSVSREKKESFPLTVTSAQKNPTAFYLCASSISGSSSNEQFFGPGTRLTVL.

In DNA form, the CDR3 reads TGTGCCAGCAGTCGAGACAGGGGGCACTACACTGAAGCTTTCTTT. Encoded protein: CASSRDRGHYTEAFF. The rearrangement uses TRBV27 and TRBJ1-1; 10 bases match TRBD1. The CDR3 has 15 amino acids. Germline assignment: CDR1 MNHEY and CDR2 SMNVEV (reference sequence). Losses at the gene ends were 5 bases for V and 3 bases for J; bases not matched to a gene: 6.

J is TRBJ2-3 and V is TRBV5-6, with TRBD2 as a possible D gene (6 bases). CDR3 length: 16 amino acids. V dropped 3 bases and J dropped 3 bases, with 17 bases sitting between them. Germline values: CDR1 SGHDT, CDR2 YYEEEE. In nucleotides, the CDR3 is TGTGCCAGCAGCTCCTGGAGGGGAACCCATACAGATACGCAGTATTTT. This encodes CASSSWRGTHTDTQYF. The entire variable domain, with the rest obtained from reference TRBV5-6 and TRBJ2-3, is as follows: DAGVTQSPTHLIKTRGQQVTLRCSPKSGHDTVSWYQQALGQGPQFIFQYYEEEERQRGNFPDRFSGHQFPNYSSELNVNALLLGDSALYLCASSSWRGTHTDTQYFGPGTRLTVL.

Here the CDR3 reads CASRTGQVQETQYF. For the CDR3, the DNA is TGTGCCAGCAGAACGGGACAGGTACAAGAGACCCAGTACTTC. This chain joins TRBV12-3 or TRBV12-4 and TRBJ2-5, with TRBD1 identical over 8 bases. Losses at the gene ends were 6 bases for V and 2 bases for J; bases not matched to a gene: 5. The CDR3 is made up of 14 amino acids.

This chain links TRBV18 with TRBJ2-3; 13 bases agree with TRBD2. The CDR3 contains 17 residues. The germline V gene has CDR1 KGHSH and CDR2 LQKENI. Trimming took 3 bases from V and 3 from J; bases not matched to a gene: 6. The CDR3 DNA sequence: TGTGCCAGCTCACCGTCGAGACTAGCGGGGGGAACAGATACGCAGTATTTT. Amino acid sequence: CASSPSRLAGGTDTQYF.

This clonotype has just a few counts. The CDR3 bases are TGTGCCAGCAGCCAAGGGTTCGGGAACACAGATACGCAGTATTTT. Protein sequence: CASSQGFGNTDTQYF. V gene TRBV3-1 combines with J gene TRBJ2-3; D possibly corresponds to TRBD2 (5 bases). The ends were cut back, 1 base at V and 2 bases at J, with 10 bases in the middle. The CDR3 totals 15 residues. Germline-derived CDR1 and CDR2 are LGHDT and YNNKEL (reference sequence).

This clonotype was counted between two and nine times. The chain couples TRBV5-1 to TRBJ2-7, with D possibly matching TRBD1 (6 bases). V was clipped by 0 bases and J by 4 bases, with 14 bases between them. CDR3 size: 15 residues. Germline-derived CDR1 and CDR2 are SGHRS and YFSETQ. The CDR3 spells CASSLATGTIYEQYF. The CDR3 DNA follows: TGCGCCAGCAGCTTGGCCACGGGGACAATATACGAGCAGTACTTC.

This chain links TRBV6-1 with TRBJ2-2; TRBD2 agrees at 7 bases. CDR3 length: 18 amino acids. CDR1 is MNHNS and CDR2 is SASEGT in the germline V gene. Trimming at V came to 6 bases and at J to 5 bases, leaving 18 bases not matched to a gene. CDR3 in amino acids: CASRTTIEAGEGTGELFF. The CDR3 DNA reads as TGTGCCAGCAGGACTACAATTGAGGCGGGAGAGGGAACCGGGGAGCTGTTTTTT.

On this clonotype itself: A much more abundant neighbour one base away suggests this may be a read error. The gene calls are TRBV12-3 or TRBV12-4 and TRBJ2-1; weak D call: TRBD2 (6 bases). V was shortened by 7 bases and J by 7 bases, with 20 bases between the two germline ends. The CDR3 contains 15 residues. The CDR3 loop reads CASTEHRRGRNEQFF. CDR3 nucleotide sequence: TGTGCCAGCACCGAACACCGGAGGGGTCGAAATGAGCAGTTCTTC.

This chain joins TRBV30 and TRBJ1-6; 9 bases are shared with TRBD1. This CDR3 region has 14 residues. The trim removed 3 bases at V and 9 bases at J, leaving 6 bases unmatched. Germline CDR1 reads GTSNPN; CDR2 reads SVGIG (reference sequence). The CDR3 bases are TGTGCCTGGAGGGGACAGGGTACGACTTCACCCCTCCACTTT. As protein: CAWRGQGTTSPLHF.

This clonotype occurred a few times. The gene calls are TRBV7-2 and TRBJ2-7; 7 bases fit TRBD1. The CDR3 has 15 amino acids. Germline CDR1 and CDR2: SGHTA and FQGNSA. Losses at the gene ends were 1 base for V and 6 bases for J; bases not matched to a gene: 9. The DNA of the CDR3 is TGTGCCAGCAGCTTAGTCCCGTCTCAGGGGGTCGAGCAGTACTTC. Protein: CASSLVPSQGVEQYF.

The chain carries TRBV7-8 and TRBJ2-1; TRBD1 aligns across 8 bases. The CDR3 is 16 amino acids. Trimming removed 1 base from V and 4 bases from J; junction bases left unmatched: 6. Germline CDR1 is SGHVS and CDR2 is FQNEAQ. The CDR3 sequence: CASSLVHQGAYNEQFF. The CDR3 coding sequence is TGTGCCAGCAGCTTAGTACACCAGGGGGCTTACAATGAGCAGTTCTTC.

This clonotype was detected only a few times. The CDR3 DNA is TGTGCCAGCAGTCTACACACCACCGGGGAGCTGTTTTTT. The encoded protein is CASSLHTTGELFF. The rearrangement links TRBV12-3 or TRBV12-4 to TRBJ2-2; unclear D gene. V lost 5 bases and J 4 bases, leaving 8 bases between the germline ends. The CDR3 is made up of 13 amino acids.

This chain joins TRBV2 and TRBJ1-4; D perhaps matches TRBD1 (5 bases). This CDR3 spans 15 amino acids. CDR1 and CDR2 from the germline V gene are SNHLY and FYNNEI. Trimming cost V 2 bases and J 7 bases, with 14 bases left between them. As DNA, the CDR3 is TGTGCCAGCAGTGAACACACGGGGGTCGGTGAAAAACTGTTTTTT. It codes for CASSEHTGVGEKLFF.

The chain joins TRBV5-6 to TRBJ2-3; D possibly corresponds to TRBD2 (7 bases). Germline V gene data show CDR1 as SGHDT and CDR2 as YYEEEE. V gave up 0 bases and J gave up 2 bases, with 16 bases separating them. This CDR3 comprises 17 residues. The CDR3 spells CASSLVAGAPITDTQYF. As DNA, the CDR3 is TGTGCCAGCAGCTTGGTGGCGGGGGCTCCTATCACAGATACGCAGTATTTT.

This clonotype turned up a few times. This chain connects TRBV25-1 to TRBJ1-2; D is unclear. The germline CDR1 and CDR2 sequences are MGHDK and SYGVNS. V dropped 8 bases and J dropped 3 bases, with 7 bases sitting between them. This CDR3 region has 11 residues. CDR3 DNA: TGTGCCAGCTCGACCTACTATGGCTACACCTTC. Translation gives CASSTYYGYTF.

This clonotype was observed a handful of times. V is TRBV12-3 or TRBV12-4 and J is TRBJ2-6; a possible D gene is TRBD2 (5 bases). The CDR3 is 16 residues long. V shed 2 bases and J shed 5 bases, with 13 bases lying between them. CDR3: CASSLRRTARANVLTF. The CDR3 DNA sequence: TGTGCCAGCAGTTTAAGGCGGACTGCACGGGCCAACGTCCTGACTTTC.

In nucleotides, the CDR3 is TGTGCCAGCAGCCTTAGAACACAGGCTTTCTATGGCTACACCTTC. It specifies CASSLRTQAFYGYTF. The rearrangement joins TRBV3-1 to TRBJ1-2, with a weak D call TRBD1 (5 bases). The V and J ends lost 4 bases and 4 bases respectively, with 16 bases between them. This CDR3 contains 15 residues. Germline CDR1 and CDR2: LGHDT and YNNKEL (reference sequence).

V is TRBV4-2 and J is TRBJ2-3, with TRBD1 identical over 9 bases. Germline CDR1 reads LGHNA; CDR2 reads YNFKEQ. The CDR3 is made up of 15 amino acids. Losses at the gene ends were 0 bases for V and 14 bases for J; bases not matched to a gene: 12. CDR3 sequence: CASSQDLGQGYRSYF. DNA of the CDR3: TGTGCCAGCAGCCAAGATTTAGGACAGGGGTATAGGTCGTATTTT.

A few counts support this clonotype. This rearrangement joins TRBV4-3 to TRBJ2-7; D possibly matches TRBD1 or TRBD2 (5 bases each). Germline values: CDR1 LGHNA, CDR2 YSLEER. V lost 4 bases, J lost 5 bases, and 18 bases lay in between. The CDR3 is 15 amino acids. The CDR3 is CASSLLWGSANEQYF. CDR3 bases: TGCGCCAGCAGCCTCCTCTGGGGGAGTGCAAACGAGCAGTACTTC.

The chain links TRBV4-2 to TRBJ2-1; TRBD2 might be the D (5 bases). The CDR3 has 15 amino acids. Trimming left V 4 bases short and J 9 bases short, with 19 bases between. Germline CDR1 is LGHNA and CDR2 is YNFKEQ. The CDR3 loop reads CASSRSSSPGSEQFF. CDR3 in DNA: TGTGCCAGCAGCCGATCCTCCTCACCGGGAAGTGAGCAGTTCTTC.

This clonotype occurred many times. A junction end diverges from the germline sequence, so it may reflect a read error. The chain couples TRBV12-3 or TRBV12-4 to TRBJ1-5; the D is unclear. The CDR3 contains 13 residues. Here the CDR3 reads CASSVREYQPHHF. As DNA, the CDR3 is TGTGCCAGCAGTGTGAGGGAATATCAGCCCCACCATTTT.